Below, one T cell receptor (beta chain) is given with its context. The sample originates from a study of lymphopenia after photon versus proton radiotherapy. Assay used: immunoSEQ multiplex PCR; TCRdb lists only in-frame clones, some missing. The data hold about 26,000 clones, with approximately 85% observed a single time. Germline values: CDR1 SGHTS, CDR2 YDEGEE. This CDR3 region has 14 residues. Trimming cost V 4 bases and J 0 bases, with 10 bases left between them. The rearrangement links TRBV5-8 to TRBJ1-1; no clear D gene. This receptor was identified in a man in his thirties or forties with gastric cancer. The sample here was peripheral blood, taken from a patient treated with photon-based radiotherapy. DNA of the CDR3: TGTGCCAGCAGCCCCGGAGGCCTGAACACTGAAGCTTTCTTT. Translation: CASSPGGLNTEAFF.